The 14 T cell receptor beta chains presented below share a single source sample, sequenced in a study of T cells in Graves' hyperthyroidism and ophthalmopathy. Template material for amplifying TCR beta CDR3 regions consisted of RNA transcripts. Carried out on the TCR CDR3, a first-round RT-PCR used the HTBI primer set. MiXCR, run by TCRdb on the multiplex PCR reads, gives a single entry per CDR3 protein. The table lists about 560,000 distinct CDR3 sequences, 16% of them singletons. Sequencing used blood. These receptors were collected from a woman in her late teens or twenties with Graves' hyperthyroidism.

This clonotype was seen more than once but under ten times. The chain combines TRBV7-9 with TRBJ2-7; 7 bases match TRBD1. Trimming cost V 4 bases and J 4 bases; bases outside gene matches: 10. This CDR3 region has 15 residues. Germline CDR1 SEHNR, CDR2 FQNEAQ (reference sequence). The CDR3 sequence is CASSSTRTGIYEQYF. CDR3 coding DNA: TGTGCCAGCAGCTCAACCAGGACAGGTATATACGAGCAGTACTTC.

In this sample, this clonotype turned up many times. The rearrangement links TRBV2 to TRBJ2-7, with 7 positions matching TRBD2. The CDR3 consists of 14 residues. Germline CDR1 reads SNHLY; CDR2 reads FYNNEI. V was pared by 4 bases and J by 4 bases, with 7 bases of the junction left unmatched. This CDR3 is CASSVGLAVYEQYF. CDR3 nucleotides: TGTGCCAGCAGTGTTGGGCTAGCGGTATACGAGCAGTACTTC.

This clonotype was picked up many times. The rearrangement joins TRBV6-1 to TRBJ2-3, with 9 positions matching TRBD2. Trimming removed 6 bases from V and 2 bases from J; junction bases left unmatched: 6. CDR1 is MNHNS and CDR2 is SASEGT in the germline V gene. The CDR3 is made up of 15 amino acids. The CDR3 DNA reads as TGTGCCAGCAGATCAGCGGGGGGTTCCACAGATACGCAGTATTTT. Residues: CASRSAGGSTDTQYF.

This clonotype appeared many times. The rearrangement uses TRBV12-3 or TRBV12-4 and TRBJ2-5; D is unclear. The CDR3 covers 12 residues. V was pared by 5 bases and J by 0 bases, with 4 bases between. The CDR3 here is CASSGYQETQYF. As DNA, the CDR3 is TGTGCCAGCAGTGGATACCAAGAGACCCAGTACTTC.

Concerning this clonotype itself: A much bigger clone sits one base away, suggesting this may be a read error. The chain links TRBV5-1 to TRBJ2-3, with TRBD2 identical over 10 bases. The CDR3 is made up of 17 amino acids. CDR1 and CDR2 (germline): SGHRS, YFSETQ. V gave up 0 bases and J gave up 4 bases; unmatched junction bases: 8. The CDR3 spells CASSLGVAGGAADTQYF. CDR3 DNA sequence: TGCGCCAGCAGCTTGGGGGTAGCGGGGGGCGCCGCAGATACGCAGTATTTT. The full variable domain, its missing parts supplied by reference TRBV5-1 and TRBJ2-3, is KAGVTQTPRYLIKTRGQQVTLSCSPISGHRSVSWYQQTPGQGLQFLFEYFSETQRNKGNFPGRFSGRQFSNSRSEMNVSTLELGDSALYLCASSLGVAGGAADTQYFGPGTRLTVL.

In this sample, this clonotype turned up many times. V gene TRBV7-2 combines with J gene TRBJ1-2; D gene unclear. Trimming took off 5 bases at V and 4 bases at J, with 8 bases between the two ends. The V gene's germline CDR1 is SGHTA and CDR2 FQGNSA. This CDR3 spans 12 amino acids. The DNA for the CDR3 is TGTGCCAGCAGCCGGACTTTCTATGGCTACACCTTC. It specifies CASSRTFYGYTF.

This clonotype was detected many times. The J gene is TRBJ2-7, the V gene TRBV28; 13 bases are a match to TRBD2. The CDR3 is 15 residues long. J gave up 3 bases and V 2 bases, and 1 base lay outside the gene matches. The germline V gene has CDR1 MDHEN and CDR2 SYDVKM. The CDR3 loop reads CASSLRTSGSYEQYF. As DNA, the CDR3 is TGTGCCAGCAGTTTAAGGACTAGCGGGAGCTACGAGCAGTACTTC.

This clonotype was counted ten times or more. V and J are TRBV7-2 and TRBJ1-5; D remains ambiguous. Deletions cut 5 bases from V and 7 bases from J, with 12 bases between. Per germline, CDR1 SGHTA and CDR2 FQGNSA. The CDR3 is made up of 13 amino acids. CDR3 sequence: CASSPRGGQPQHF. The CDR3 DNA sequence: TGTGCCAGCAGCCCGCGGGGAGGGCAGCCCCAGCATTTT. Together with reference TRBV7-2 and TRBJ1-5, the CDR3 gives the full variable domain: GAGVSQSPSNKVTEKGKDVELRCDPISGHTALYWYRQSLGQGLEFLIYFQGNSAPDKSGLPSDRFSAERTGGSVSTLTIQRTQQEDSAVYLCASSPRGGQPQHFGDGTRLSIL.

This clonotype was found many times. V usage is TRBV6-1 and J usage is TRBJ1-4; D unclear. Germline V gene sequence: CDR1 MNHNS, CDR2 SASEGT. V gave up 5 bases and J gave up 0 bases, with 4 bases separating them. The CDR3 extends over 13 amino acids. The CDR3 DNA reads as TGTGCCAGCAGTTGGGCAACTAATGAAAAACTGTTTTTT. Protein: CASSWATNEKLFF.

This clonotype was detected only a few times. The chain recombines TRBV28 with TRBJ1-4, with 8 bases aligning to TRBD1. Germline trimming cut 6 bases from V and 8 bases from J; bases unmatched to any gene: 14. The CDR3 is made up of 16 amino acids. Germline CDR1 reads MDHEN; CDR2 reads SYDVKM. The CDR3 sequence: CASRLVTGDNKEKLFF. CDR3 DNA: TGTGCCAGCAGGCTCGTGACAGGGGATAACAAGGAAAAACTGTTTTTT.

This clonotype was picked up many times. The chain is built from TRBV20-1 and TRBJ1-2; TRBD1 might be the D (5 bases). Germline CDR1 is DFQATT and CDR2 is SNEGSKA (reference sequence). The CDR3 covers 13 residues. V shed 2 bases and J shed 6 bases, with 13 bases lying between them. The CDR3 region has the DNA TGCAGTGCTAGAATGGCAGGGAGGAATGGCTACACCTTC. Protein: CSARMAGRNGYTF.

This clonotype appeared a few times. V usage is TRBV4-3 and J usage is TRBJ1-4, with D maybe TRBD1 (6 bases). This CDR3 has 16 residues. Germline loops: CDR1 LGHNA, CDR2 YSLEER. Trimming removed 4 bases at V and 0 bases at J, with 12 bases between. CDR3 in amino acids: CASSPKGGTTNEKLFF. CDR3 nucleotide sequence: TGCGCCAGCAGCCCCAAGGGGGGGACAACTAATGAAAAACTGTTTTTT.

This clonotype was detected ten times or more. V is TRBV6-1 and J is TRBJ1-1; no clear D. Germline CDR1 is MNHNS and CDR2 is SASEGT. This CDR3 is 16 amino acids long. The V end lost 6 bases, the J end lost 1 base, and 18 bases lay between the germline ends. The CDR3 DNA follows: TGTGCCAGCAGGCTGGGTTTGGCAGAGCCGAACACTGAAGCTTTCTTT. This gives the protein CASRLGLAEPNTEAFF.

This clonotype was seen at least ten times. The CDR3 nucleotides are TGTGCCAGCAGTGTGGGGGGCAGGGAGACCCAGTACTTC. Translation gives CASSVGGRETQYF. The chain uses TRBV2 and TRBJ2-5, with D tentatively TRBD1 or TRBD2 (6 bases each). Germline CDR1 and CDR2: SNHLY and FYNNEI. CDR3 length equals 13 residues. Trimming cost V 4 bases and J 5 bases, with 11 bases left between them.